This TCR beta chain was sequenced for a study of cytomegalovirus exposure and HLA in healthy donors. Looking at the study overall: Earlier sequencing of some 180 million T cells yielded under 120 million unique TCR beta sequences. The study, taken as a whole, reports: Rates of TCR association differed by HLA locus in a later analysis, with DRB1 highest and HLA-C lowest.

The study ran its PCR with 60 Vbeta and 13 Jbeta primers. This table comes from immunoSEQ multiplex PCR, and its TCRdb copy is limited to in-frame clones, with some not included. This sample has about 55,000 clones, with 75% to 85% found just once. In the case of this clone: The antigen is unknown.

Germline V gene data show CDR1 as SGHVS and CDR2 as FNYEAQ. The CDR3 contains 13 residues. V was trimmed by 3 bases and J by 4 bases, leaving 10 bases between them. The receptor was derived from a female donor in good health and CMV-seronegative. The chain links TRBV7-6 to TRBJ2-7; D might be TRBD1 (6 bases). The specimen was PBMCs. CDR3 DNA: TGTGCCAGCAGCTTGGCAGGGGAATACGAGCAGTACTTC. Protein: CASSLAGEYEQYF.